This is a list of T cell receptor beta chains from one sample in a study of T cells in Graves' hyperthyroidism and ophthalmopathy. TCRdb reprocessed the multiplex PCR reads with MiXCR, giving one entry per CDR3 protein. The data show 400,000 to 500,000 distinct CDR3 sequences, roughly 13% seen once. The sequenced material came from blood. All receptors derive from a woman between 18 and 29 years old with Graves' hyperthyroidism. CDR3s include the opening cysteine and the closing phenylalanine or tryptophan. The D gene is left open where the match is weak. For some rows the clone size is stated as once, few or many, or as a class when expanded; others skip it.

>NA|many|TRBV18|TRBJ1-2
TGTGCCAGCTCACCCGTGGCAGGGCAAGGAGGCTACACCTTC
CASSPVAGQGGYTF
>NA|many|TRBV28|TRBJ2-7
TGTGCCAGCAGTTCCGGGGGCTACGAGCAGTACTTC
CASSSGGYEQYF
>NA|many|TRBV12-3/TRBV12-4|TRBJ1-2
TGTGCCAGCACCTGGATGGACTATGGCTACACCTTC
CASTWMDYGYTF
>TRBD2|NA|TRBV19|TRBJ2-1
TGTGCCAGTAGTAATATCCTAGCGGGAGGGAGTAATGAGCAGTTCTTC
CASSNILAGGSNEQFF
>NA|many|TRBV20-1|TRBJ2-5
TGCAGTGCTAGAGTCAACCAAGAGACCCAGTACTTC
CSARVNQETQYF
>TRBD1|many|TRBV4-1|TRBJ2-3
TGCGCCAGCAGCCAAGACCGGACAGGAGGTAGCACAGATACGCAGTATTTT
CASSQDRTGGSTDTQYF
>NA|NA|TRBV6-2/TRBV6-3|TRBJ2-1
TGTGCCAGCAGTCCCCGGACAGCGGCTGAGCAGTTCTTC
CASSPRTAAEQFF
>NA|many|TRBV6-1|TRBJ1-1
TGTGCCGGCGGGAACACTGAAGCTTTCTTT
CAGGNTEAFF
>NA|many|TRBV6-2/TRBV6-3|TRBJ2-1
TGTGCCAGCAGGGTCATAGGGGTGCCTGAGCAGTTCTTC
CASRVIGVPEQFF
>TRBD1|NA|TRBV3-1|TRBJ1-5
TGTGCCAGCAGCCAGAAGGCGGGACAGGGCAATCAGCCCCAGCATTTT
CASSQKAGQGNQPQHF
>TRBD1|NA|TRBV6-1|TRBJ2-7
TGTGCCAGCACTTCGGGGGGACAGGGGGCTTACGAGCAGTACTTC
CASTSGGQGAYEQYF
>TRBD2|many|TRBV20-1|TRBJ2-7
TGCAGTGCTCAGACTAGCGGGTACTACGAGCAGTACTTC
CSAQTSGYYEQYF
>NA|few|TRBV10-2|TRBJ2-7
TGCGCCAGCAGTGAGGACAGATCCTACGAGCAGTACTTC
CASSEDRSYEQYF
>TRBD2|many|TRBV6-1|TRBJ2-1
TGTGCCAGTGGGACTAGCGGGAGTATTGAGCAGTTCTTC
CASGTSGSIEQFF
>NA|many|TRBV5-8|TRBJ1-1
TGTGCCAGCAGCCCAAGAACAGCGAACACTGAAGCTTTCTTT
CASSPRTANTEAFF
>NA|NA|TRBV9|TRBJ2-7
TGTGCCAGCAGCGTAGTGGGCAGCTCCTACGAGCAGTACTTC
CASSVVGSSYEQYF
>TRBD2|NA|TRBV7-2|TRBJ2-7
TGTGCCAGCAGCTTCTCTAGCGGGAGGGTAATAAGGGACGAGCAGTACTTC
CASSFSSGRVIRDEQYF
>NA|few|TRBV7-9|TRBJ1-4
TGTGCCAGCAGCTTCATCGGGCCCGCGAATGAAAAACTGTTTTTT
CASSFIGPANEKLFF
>NA|few|TRBV5-1|TRBJ2-1
TGCGCCAGCACCACCCAGAGCTCCTACAATGAGCAGTCCTTC
CASTTQSSYNEQSF
>NA|few|TRBV30|TRBJ2-5
TGTGCCTGGGGTCAAGGGGAAGAGACCCAGTACTTC
CAWGQGEETQYF
>NA|many|TRBV9|TRBJ2-3
TGTGCCAGCAGCGTAGAGAGAGTAAGCACAGATACGCAGTATTTT
CASSVERVSTDTQYF
>NA|many|TRBV6-2/TRBV6-3|TRBJ1-5
TGTGCCAGCAGGAACTTGGCAGATTCACGCAATCAGCCCCAGCATTTT
CASRNLADSRNQPQHF
>NA|few|TRBV7-9|TRBJ2-7
TGTGCCAGCAGTTTTCAGGCCTACGAGCAGTACTTC
CASSFQAYEQYF
>NA|many|TRBV12-3/TRBV12-4|TRBJ1-5
TGTGCCAGCAGACAGGGCAATCAGCCCCAGCATTTT
CASRQGNQPQHF
>NA|many|TRBV28|TRBJ1-1
TGTGCCAGTCACCAGGTACTAGGGGAAGCCTCTGAAGCTTTCTTT
CASHQVLGEASEAFF
>TRBD1|many|TRBV5-8|TRBJ2-1
TGTGCCAGCATCACGACAGGGTACAATGAGCAGTTCTTC
CASITTGYNEQFF
>NA|NA|TRBV7-6|TRBJ1-1
TGTGCCAGCAGCCCCGGCCGGGCCCAAGGACTGAACACTGAAGCTTTCTTT
CASSPGRAQGLNTEAFF
>TRBD1|many|TRBV7-2|TRBJ2-7
TGTGCCAGCAGCTTAGGGACAGGGTACTACGAGCAGTACTTC
CASSLGTGYYEQYF
>NA|NA|TRBV14|TRBJ2-2
TGTGCCAGCAGCCAAGCCCTAGTGGACACCGGGGAGCTGTTTTTT
CASSQALVDTGELFF
>TRBD1|many|TRBV28|TRBJ1-2
TGTGCCAGCAGTATTACCGGACAGGGCGCGATATCTTTCGGCTACACCTTC
CASSITGQGAISFGYTF
>TRBD1|many|TRBV18|TRBJ1-4
TGTGCCAGCTCACCATCAGGGGGGAATGAAAAACTGTTTTTT
CASSPSGGNEKLFF
>NA|many|TRBV7-2|TRBJ1-1
TGTGCCAGCAGCTTAGGGATGGCGTCGGGCACTGAAGCTTTCTTT
CASSLGMASGTEAFF
>TRBD2|NA|TRBV7-2|TRBJ2-1
TGTGCCAGCAGCTTATGGGATAGGGGCGGGAGTTTGGCCAATGAGCAGTTCTTC
CASSLWDRGGSLANEQFF
>TRBD2|NA|TRBV20-1|TRBJ2-7
TGCAGTGCTTCACCCCCGGGACTAGCGGGACTGAGCGAGCAGTACTTC
CSASPPGLAGLSEQYF
>NA|once|TRBV5-6|TRBJ2-1
TGTGCCAGCAGCTTCGGGGCAGTGGGGCACAATGAGCAGTTCTTC
CASSFGAVGHNEQFF
>NA|NA|TRBV5-1|TRBJ2-2
TGCGCCAGCGTCTCGGGAGCGAGCACCGGGGAGCTGTTTTTT
CASVSGASTGELFF
>NA|many|TRBV6-2/TRBV6-3|TRBJ2-1
TGTGCCAGCAGTCCGGGACAAAACTACAATGAGCAGTTCTTC
CASSPGQNYNEQFF
>NA|NA|TRBV6-1|TRBJ2-7
TGTGCCAGCAGCACGGAAGAAGAGCAGTACTTC
CASSTEEEQYF
>TRBD2|NA|TRBV6-2/TRBV6-3|TRBJ2-1
TGTGCCAGCAGTTTTCCACTAGCGGGAGCTATATACAATGAGCAGTTCTTC
CASSFPLAGAIYNEQFF
>TRBD2|few|TRBV6-2/TRBV6-3|TRBJ2-7
TGTGCCAGCAGCCGAGGACTAGTAGGCTACGAGCAGTACTTC
CASSRGLVGYEQYF
>NA|many|TRBV27|TRBJ1-2
TGTGCCAGCAGTTCGGGGGGGGCGAGAGGAGGCTACACCTTC
CASSSGGARGGYTF
>TRBD1|few|TRBV7-9|TRBJ1-1
TGTGCCAGCAGCCCGAATACAGGGGTGAACACTGAAGCTTTCTTT
CASSPNTGVNTEAFF
>TRBD2|many|TRBV28|TRBJ2-7
TGTGCCAGCAGCCAAAAGGTTAGGCTAGCGGGTACAGGGCAGTACTTC
CASSQKVRLAGTGQYF
>NA|NA|TRBV19|TRBJ2-6
TGTGCCAGTAGTATCGCGTGGTCCGGGGCCAACGTCCTGACTTTC
CASSIAWSGANVLTF
>NA|NA|TRBV6-6|TRBJ2-2
TGTGCCAGCAGTTACTCCGGGAGTGGATTCGGGGAGCTGTTTTTT
CASSYSGSGFGELFF
>TRBD2|NA|TRBV27|TRBJ2-1
TGTGCCAGCAGTACCAGCCGGGGGACTAGCGGGAATGAGCAGTTCTTC
CASSTSRGTSGNEQFF
>TRBD2|few|TRBV9|TRBJ2-7
TGTGCCAGCAGCGCCACCTCAGCGGGAGCCCACGAGCAGTACTTC
CASSATSAGAHEQYF
>NA|many|TRBV20-1|TRBJ2-5
TGCAGTGCTAGAACTACCCACCAAGAGACCCAGTACTTC
CSARTTHQETQYF
>TRBD2|NA|TRBV20-1|TRBJ2-7
TGCAGTGCTAGAAGTACTAGCGGGAGGGCCGAGCAGTACTTC
CSARSTSGRAEQYF
>NA|NA|TRBV11-2|TRBJ2-5
TGTGCCAGCAGCCAATCTAGCGACGGGGCCCAGTACTTC
CASSQSSDGAQYF
>TRBD2|NA|TRBV27|TRBJ2-7
TGTGCCAGCAGTTTTCGGCGGGAGGGCTACGAGCAGTACTTC
CASSFRREGYEQYF
>NA|NA|TRBV6-2/TRBV6-3|TRBJ1-1
TGTGCCAGCAGTTACTCGATCAGGGTGAACACTGAAGCTTTCTTT
CASSYSIRVNTEAFF
>TRBD1|NA|TRBV6-1|TRBJ2-1
TGTGCCAGCAGAGAGCGAACAGGGGTCTCCTACAATGAGCAGTTCTTC
CASRERTGVSYNEQFF
>NA|many|TRBV2|TRBJ2-4
TGTGCCAGCACCCGAGGGGGGCGGGATAAAAACATTCAGTACTTC
CASTRGGRDKNIQYF